Listed here are 20 T cell receptor beta chains from one sample, sequenced in a study of blood T cell repertoires in COVID-19. TCRdb's table, derived via immunoSEQ multiplex PCR, lists solely in-frame clones and lacks some. Altogether about 71,000 clones are present, less than 95% being singletons, with the ten largest covering about 5.1%. Input material: peripheral blood. Receptors were obtained from a woman aged 18-29 years with acute or convalescent COVID-19.

The V gene is TRBV6-5, the J gene TRBJ1-1; tentatively, D is TRBD1 (5 bases). V was clipped by 8 bases and J by 5 bases, with 15 bases between them. Germline V gene data show CDR1 as MNHEY and CDR2 as SVGAGI. The CDR3 has 13 residues. In nucleotides, the CDR3 is TGTGCCAGCGATTCCGCAGGGCTAACTGAAGCTTTCTTT. It is translated as CASDSAGLTEAFF.

The genes are TRBV4-1 and TRBJ1-2; a weak D match, TRBD1 (6 bases). The CDR3 sequence is 15 residues long. From germline, CDR1 is MGHRA and CDR2 YSYEKL. The V end lost 0 bases, the J end lost 6 bases, and 14 bases lay between the germline ends. CDR3 nucleotide sequence: TGCGCCAGCAGCCAAGATCCCGGGGGGCTGAATGGCTACACCTTC. It yields the protein CASSQDPGGLNGYTF.

CDR3 DNA: TGTGCCAGCAGCCCTCTAGCGGGGGGGCTTGATACGCAGTATTTT. It specifies CASSPLAGGLDTQYF. The chain recombines TRBV3-1 (or the pseudogene TRBV3-2) with TRBJ2-3; 12 bases agree with TRBD2. V was pared by 4 bases and J by 6 bases, with 5 bases of the junction left unmatched. The CDR3 contains 15 residues. Germline V gives CDR1 LGHDT, CDR2 YNNKEL (reference sequence).

The V call is TRBV18, the J call TRBJ1-3; unclear D gene. V lost 3 bases and J 0 bases, leaving 12 bases between the germline ends. The germline CDR1 and CDR2 sequences are KGHSH and LQKENI. CDR3 length: 16 amino acids. In DNA form, the CDR3 reads TGTGCCAGCTCACCGTCGGTATCGCGCTCTGGAAACACCATATATTTT. Its protein is CASSPSVSRSGNTIYF.

J is TRBJ2-7 and V is TRBV7-6, with D possibly being TRBD2 (5 bases). The V and J ends lost 6 bases and 5 bases respectively, with 11 bases between them. CDR3 size: 12 residues. The germline CDR1 and CDR2 sequences are SGHVS and FNYEAQ. Here the CDR3 reads CASRIELDEQYF. CDR3 DNA sequence: TGTGCCAGCAGGATAGAACTAGACGAGCAGTACTTC.

The chain joins TRBV5-1 to TRBJ2-7; 10 bases are a match to TRBD1. Germline V gene lookup returns CDR1 SGHRS and CDR2 YFSETQ. The CDR3 has 15 residues. V lost 2 bases and J lost 1; bases outside the gene matches: 3. The CDR3 protein is CASSLLGQGSYEQYF. The CDR3 DNA sequence: TGCGCCAGCAGCTTATTGGGACAGGGGTCCTACGAGCAGTACTTC.

This clone was seen once. The J gene is TRBJ2-7, the V gene TRBV7-2, with D possibly TRBD1 on 6 matching bases. Trimming took off 2 bases at V and 5 bases at J, with 16 bases between the two ends. This CDR3 has 15 amino acids. The germline V gene encodes CDR1 SGHTA and CDR2 FQGNSA. CDR3 coding DNA: TGTGCCAGCAGCTTACGTTATCAGGGGCACGACGAGCAGTACTTC. It is translated as CASSLRYQGHDEQYF. The full variable domain, with the rest looked up from reference TRBV7-2 and TRBJ2-7, is GAGVSQSPSNKVTEKGKDVELRCDPISGHTALYWYRQSLGQGLEFLIYFQGNSAPDKSGLPSDRFSAERTGGSVSTLTIQRTQQEDSAVYLCASSLRYQGHDEQYFGPGTRLTVT.

The chain carries TRBV21-1 and TRBJ2-1; the table assigns TRBD1, which was not confirmed against the DNA. TRBV21-1 is labeled a pseudogene. The CDR3 contains 15 residues. The CDR3: CASSNLRDRANEQFF. In DNA, the CDR3 is TGTGCCAGCAGCAACCTGAGGGACAGGGCAAATGAGCAGTTCTTC.

The gene calls are TRBV7-9 and TRBJ2-3, with 12 bases that match TRBD2. Germline V gene lookup returns CDR1 SEHNR and CDR2 FQNEAQ (reference sequence). V lost 3 bases and J lost 5; bases outside the gene matches: 6. The CDR3 has 16 amino acids. CDR3 residues: CASSFLGTSGQDTQYF. The DNA of the CDR3 is TGTGCCAGCAGCTTCCTCGGGACTAGCGGGCAAGATACGCAGTATTTT.

The chain combines TRBV19 with TRBJ2-7, with 7 positions matching TRBD2. Germline trimming cut 2 bases from V and 3 bases from J; bases unmatched to any gene: 7. The germline gives CDR1 LNHDA, CDR2 SQIVND (reference sequence). The length of the CDR3 is 15 residues. CDR3 residues: CASSIRGGRNYEQYF. For the CDR3, the DNA is TGTGCCAGTAGTATACGTGGCGGGAGAAACTACGAGCAGTACTTC.

The table lists this clone with a count of one. The chain couples TRBV7-9 to TRBJ2-1; possible D gene TRBD1, 5 bases. This CDR3 comprises 15 residues. Looked up from germline, CDR1 is SEHNR and CDR2 is FQNEAQ (reference sequence). Trimming removed 1 base at V and 5 bases at J, with 12 bases between. In DNA form, the CDR3 reads TGTGCCAGCAGCTTAGAGGGGCTGAGGAACAATGAGCAGTTCTTC. Translated: CASSLEGLRNNEQFF.

The rearrangement links TRBV6-4 to TRBJ1-6, with a tentative D call TRBD1 (5 bases). The length of the CDR3 is 17 residues. Looked up from germline, CDR1 is MRHNA and CDR2 is SNTAGT. V was shortened by 2 bases and J by 1 base, with 12 bases between the two germline ends. CDR3 DNA sequence: TGTGCCAGCAGTGACGTCCCAGGGTGGTCCTATAATTCACCCCTCCACTTT. Its protein product is CASSDVPGWSYNSPLHF.

V gene TRBV6-5 combines with J gene TRBJ1-5; 7 nucleotides agree with TRBD1. Trimming at V came to 6 bases and at J to 5 bases, leaving 4 bases not matched to a gene. The length of the CDR3 is 13 residues. Looked up from germline, CDR1 is MNHEY and CDR2 is SVGAGI. CDR3 in DNA: TGTGCCAGCAGGCCAACAGGGGATCAGCCCCAGCATTTT. Amino acid sequence: CASRPTGDQPQHF.

The rearrangement uses TRBV18 and TRBJ2-7, with 7 bases that match TRBD2. The germline gives CDR1 KGHSH, CDR2 LQKENI. Trimming at V came to 3 bases and at J to 3 bases, leaving 8 bases not matched to a gene. The CDR3 consists of 15 residues. The CDR3 reads CASSPGRGAIYEQYF. Here the CDR3 DNA reads TGTGCCAGCTCACCGGGGAGGGGCGCGATCTACGAGCAGTACTTC.

The rearrangement uses TRBV6-1 and TRBJ1-4; 9 nucleotides agree with TRBD1. V shed 1 base and J 6 bases; nucleotides not matched to a gene: 3. CDR1 and CDR2 (germline): MNHNS, SASEGT. The CDR3 length is 15 residues. CDR3 protein: CASSEGTGAHEKLFF. Here the CDR3 DNA reads TGTGCCAGCAGTGAAGGGACAGGGGCGCATGAAAAACTGTTTTTT.

The rearrangement uses TRBV11-2 and TRBJ1-2, with TRBD1 identical over 7 bases. Germline CDR1 reads SGHAT; CDR2 reads FQNNGV. The junction had 3 bases not matched to a gene; V was cut back by 3 bases and J by 8 bases. CDR3 length: 12 amino acids. The CDR3 region is CASSFRTGGYTF. The DNA for the CDR3 is TGTGCCAGCAGCTTTCGGACAGGCGGCTACACCTTC.

V and J are TRBV3-1 (or the pseudogene TRBV3-2) and TRBJ1-2; D call uncertain. The CDR3 is 16 amino acids. Germline V CDR1 and CDR2: LGHDT, YNNKEL (reference sequence). Trimming cost V 1 base and J 4 bases, with 16 bases left between them. CDR3 protein: CASSQVIGSGSYGYTF. The CDR3 coding sequence is TGTGCCAGCAGCCAAGTGATCGGGTCGGGTAGCTATGGCTACACCTTC.

The rearrangement uses TRBV19 and TRBJ1-2, with D uncertain. The CDR3 runs 14 residues. Germline CDR1 reads LNHDA; CDR2 reads SQIVND (reference sequence). Trimming pared 4 bases from V and 3 bases from J, leaving 12 bases between. The CDR3 spells CASSTRSGDYGYTF. The CDR3 DNA reads as TGTGCCAGTAGTACCCGGAGCGGGGACTATGGCTACACCTTC.

The genes are TRBV11-2 and TRBJ2-2; tentative D call: TRBD1 (6 bases). The CDR3 loop spans 14 amino acids. Trimming took 3 bases from V and 1 from J, leaving 6 bases between them. Germline CDR1 SGHAT, CDR2 FQNNGV. This CDR3 reads CASSLTGNTGELFF. Written as DNA, the CDR3 is TGTGCCAGCAGCTTGACAGGGAACACCGGGGAGCTGTTTTTT.

This clone was observed a few times. The V gene is TRBV7-2, the J gene TRBJ2-7, with TRBD2 as a possible D gene (5 bases). Germline loops: CDR1 SGHTA, CDR2 FQGNSA. The V and J ends lost 3 bases and 4 bases respectively, with 16 bases between them. CDR3 length: 15 amino acids. CDR3 amino acids: CASSFGVSLGYEQYF. The CDR3, as DNA: TGTGCCAGCAGCTTCGGGGTTAGCTTAGGGTACGAGCAGTACTTC.